This is a list of T cell receptor beta chains from one sample in a study of T cell repertoires in ileal Crohn's disease. TCRdb keeps only in-frame clones here, not all; method: immunoSEQ multiplex PCR. The top ten clones hold 7.7% of a sample with about 11,000 clones, 72% of them seen once. Specimen: ileal tissue. The origin of the receptors is an adult with Crohn's disease. The CDR3 runs from the conserved cysteine through the conserved F or W. A D gene is named only where the DNA matches it firmly. Rows may omit the clone size; those that give it use once, few, many or a size class.

>-|-|TRBV5-4|TRBJ2-7
CASSLDYEQYF
TGTGCCAGCAGCCTAGACTACGAGCAGTACTTC
>-|-|TRBV29-1|TRBJ2-1
CSVREFEQFF
TGCAGCGTTCGGGAGTTTGAGCAGTTCTTC
>-|TRBD1|TRBV5-5|TRBJ2-7
CASSLYPGGYEQYF
TGTGCCAGCAGCTTGTATCCAGGGGGCTACGAGCAGTACTTC
>-|-|TRBV30|TRBJ2-1
CAWSVMVGEQFF
TGTGCCTGGAGTGTAATGGTCGGTGAGCAGTTCTTC
>once|-|TRBV5-5|TRBJ1-2
CASSFMAASNYGYTF
TGTGCCAGCAGCTTTATGGCAGCTAGTAACTATGGCTACACCTTC
>once|-|TRBV5-4|TRBJ2-3
CASSPVGYTDTQYF
TGTGCCAGCAGCCCAGTTGGTTACACAGATACGCAGTATTTT
>few|TRBD2|TRBV10-3|TRBJ2-7
CAISSGSYEQYF
TGTGCCATCAGTAGCGGGAGCTACGAGCAGTACTTC
>-|TRBD1|TRBV2|TRBJ2-7
CASVGDSPTYEQYF
TGTGCCAGCGTGGGGGACAGCCCGACCTACGAGCAGTACTTC
>-|TRBD1|TRBV7-9|TRBJ1-2
CASSLGGQGSGYTF
TGTGCCAGCAGCTTAGGGGGACAGGGGAGCGGCTACACCTTC
>once|TRBD2|TRBV28|TRBJ2-1
CASRPYGVAGGNEQFF
TGTGCCAGCAGACCCTACGGGGTAGCGGGAGGGAATGAGCAGTTCTTC
>-|-|TRBV10-1|TRBJ1-4
CASSTGGTEVEKLFF
TGCGCCAGCAGCACCGGGGGAACCGAAGTTGAAAAACTGTTTTTT
>-|-|TRBV15|TRBJ2-1
CATSNPTRSHEQFF
TGTGCCACCAGCAACCCGACTCGTTCCCATGAGCAGTTCTTC
>few|-|TRBV4-3|TRBJ2-5
CASSQEGGALETQYF
TGCGCCAGCAGCCAAGAAGGCGGGGCGCTAGAGACCCAGTACTTC
>-|-|TRBV27|TRBJ2-2
CASSLDTNTGELFF
TGTGCCAGCAGTTTAGACACGAACACCGGGGAGCTGTTTTTT
>-|TRBD1|TRBV18|TRBJ2-7
CASFEGQGTIYF
TGTGCCAGCTTCGAGGGACAGGGGACGATATACTTC
>-|-|TRBV6-6|TRBJ1-5
CASSTYRNNQPQHF
TGTGCCAGCAGTACCTACAGGAACAATCAGCCCCAGCATTTT
>-|-|TRBV7-3|TRBJ1-1
CASSPGVRGEAFF
TGTGCCAGCAGCCCAGGGGTCCGGGGTGAAGCTTTCTTT
>-|-|TRBV5-5|TRBJ1-2
CASSLRGQGNYGYTF
TGTGCCAGCAGCTTGAGGGGCCAGGGGAACTATGGCTACACCTTC
>-|-|TRBV2|TRBJ2-7
CASYGPSKTEQYF
TGTGCCAGCTATGGGCCCTCCAAAACGGAGCAGTACTTC
>-|TRBD1|TRBV11-2|TRBJ1-2
CASSVDRGQGYTF
TGTGCCAGCAGCGTAGACAGGGGGCAAGGCTACACCTTC
>-|-|TRBV6-1|TRBJ1-2
CASSEWAGYGYTF
TGTGCCAGCAGTGAATGGGCGGGGTACGGCTACACCTTC
>-|TRBD1|TRBV28|TRBJ1-3
CASRSSRGPEGNTIYF
TGTGCCAGCAGATCCTCCAGGGGGCCAGAGGGAAACACCATATATTTT
>-|-|TRBV4-1|TRBJ2-3
CASRLVSTDTQYF
TGCGCCAGCAGACTTGTAAGCACAGATACGCAGTATTTT
>few|-|TRBV15|TRBJ1-4
CATGPGRTNEKLFF
TGTGCCACCGGTCCGGGGAGAACTAATGAAAAACTGTTTTTT
>-|-|TRBV4-1|TRBJ2-7
CASSKPGNSYEQYF
TGCGCCAGCAGCAAACCCGGGAACTCCTACGAGCAGTATTTC
>once|TRBD2|TRBV5-1|TRBJ2-1
CASSLALAGGGYEQFF
TGCGCCAGCAGCTTGGCACTAGCGGGAGGAGGGTATGAGCAGTTCTTC
>-|TRBD1|TRBV27|TRBJ1-5
CASKLPGQGRNQPQHF
TGTGCCAGTAAATTACCGGGACAGGGGAGAAATCAGCCCCAGCATTTT
>-|-|TRBV6-5|TRBJ2-3
CASRRTGADTQYF
TGTGCCAGCAGGCGGACGGGGGCAGATACGCAGTATTTT
>-|TRBD1|TRBV2|TRBJ1-6
CASSRTGNYNSPLHF
TGTGCCAGCAGCCGGACAGGGAACTATAATTCACCCCTCCACTTT
>-|TRBD2|TRBV6-6|TRBJ2-7
CASSWGTSGRGSEQYF
TGTGCCAGCAGTTGGGGGACTAGCGGGAGAGGGAGCGAGCAGTACTTC
>-|TRBD2|TRBV7-9|TRBJ2-5
CASSLEALAGGEQYF
TGTGCCAGCAGCTTAGAAGCACTAGCGGGAGGAGAGCAGTACTTC
>-|-|TRBV7-6|TRBJ2-5
CASSLGPGRETQYF
TGTGCCAGCAGCTTAGGGCCAGGTCGAGAGACCCAGTACTTC
>-|-|TRBV7-2|TRBJ2-7
CASSPNYEQYF
TGTGCCAGCAGCCCAAATTACGAGCAGTACTTC